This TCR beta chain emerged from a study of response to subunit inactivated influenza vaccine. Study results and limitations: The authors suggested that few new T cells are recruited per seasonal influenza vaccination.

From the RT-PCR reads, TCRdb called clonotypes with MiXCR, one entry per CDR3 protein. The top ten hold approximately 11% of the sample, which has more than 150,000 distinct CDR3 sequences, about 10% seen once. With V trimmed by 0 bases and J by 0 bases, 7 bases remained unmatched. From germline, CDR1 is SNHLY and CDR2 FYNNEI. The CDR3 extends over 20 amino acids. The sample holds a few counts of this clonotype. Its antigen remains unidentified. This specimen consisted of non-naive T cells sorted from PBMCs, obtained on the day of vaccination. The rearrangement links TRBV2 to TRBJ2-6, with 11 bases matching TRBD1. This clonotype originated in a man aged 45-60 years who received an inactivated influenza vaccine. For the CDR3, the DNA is TGTGCCAGCAGTGAAGCGCTTCTCGGGACAGGGGGCTCTGGGGCCAACGTCCTGACTTTC. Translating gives CASSEALLGTGGSGANVLTF.